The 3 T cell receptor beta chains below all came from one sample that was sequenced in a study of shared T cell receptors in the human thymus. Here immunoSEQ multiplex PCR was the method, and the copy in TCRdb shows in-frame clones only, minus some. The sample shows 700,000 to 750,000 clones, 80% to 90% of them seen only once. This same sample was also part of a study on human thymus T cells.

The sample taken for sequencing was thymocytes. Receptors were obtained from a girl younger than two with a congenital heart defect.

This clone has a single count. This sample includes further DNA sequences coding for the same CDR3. CDR3 residues: CASSQQGASNQPQHF. The DNA of the CDR3 is TGTGCCAGCTCTCAACAGGGAGCGAGCAATCAGCCCCAGCATTTT. The rearrangement links TRBV18 to TRBJ1-5, with D perhaps TRBD1 (6 bases). The length of the CDR3 is 15 residues. Between the trimmed V and J ends, which lost 6 bases and 1 base, there was a span of 13 bases. CDR1 and CDR2 from the germline V gene are KGHSH and LQKENI.

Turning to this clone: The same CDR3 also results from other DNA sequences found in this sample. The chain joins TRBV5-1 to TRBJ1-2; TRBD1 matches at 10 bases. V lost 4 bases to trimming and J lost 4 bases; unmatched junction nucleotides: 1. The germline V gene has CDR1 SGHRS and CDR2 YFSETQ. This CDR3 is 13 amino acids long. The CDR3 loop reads CASSRDRGYGYTF. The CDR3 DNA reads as TGCGCCAGCAGCCGGGACAGGGGCTATGGCTACACCTTC.

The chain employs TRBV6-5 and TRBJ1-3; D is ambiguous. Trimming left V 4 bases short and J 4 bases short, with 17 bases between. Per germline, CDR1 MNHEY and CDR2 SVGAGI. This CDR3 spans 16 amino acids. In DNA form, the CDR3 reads TGTGCCAGCAGTTTCCTTCCCGGGTCGTGGGGAAACACCATATATTTT. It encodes CASSFLPGSWGNTIYF.